This record concerns one T cell receptor beta chain sequence. In germline, CDR1 is SEHNR, CDR2 FQNEAQ (reference sequence). The CDR3 is 16 residues long. V lost 6 bases, J lost 3 bases, and 18 bases lay in between. In the source study's methods: Estimation of nucleated cell counts relied on the amplification of reference gene primers. TCRdb's table, derived via immunoSEQ multiplex PCR, lists solely in-frame clones and lacks some. V, J and clone size reflect that table, while D and trimming were determined from the DNA. The data contain tens of thousands of clones, 65% to 90% of them seen just once; the ten biggest clones take up roughly 3.5%. These data originate in a study of blood T cell repertoires in COVID-19. Study overall: Samples came from the United States, Italy and Spain, spanning acute and convalescent COVID-19. The cDNA or gDNA used as material had been derived from T cells, B-cell-depleted T cells, or PBMCs.

Material: peripheral blood. V usage is TRBV7-9 and J usage is TRBJ2-1; D might be TRBD1 (5 bases). This TCR was sampled from a man between 45 and 60 years old with active COVID-19. The CDR3 coding sequence is TGTGCCAGCAGACCTCCCATAAAGACAGTCTACAATGAGCAGTTCTTC. This codes for CASRPPIKTVYNEQFF.